The sequence of this TCR beta chain was determined in a study of blood T cell repertoires in COVID-19. Looking at the study overall: The study drew acute and convalescent COVID-19 samples from the United States, Italy and Spain.

In the authors' methods: Estimation of nucleated cell counts was performed using reference gene primer amplification. This table comes from immunoSEQ multiplex PCR, and its TCRdb copy is limited to in-frame clones, with some not included. D and trimming were read from the DNA, whereas the V and J calls and clone size are those reported in that table. Here the sample spans roughly 100,000 clones, approximately 80% being singletons. With 10 bases removed from V and 0 bases from J, the gap between germline ends came to 13 bases. Germline loops: CDR1 LNHDA, CDR2 SQIVND (reference sequence). The CDR3 extends over 14 amino acids.

The material sequenced was peripheral blood. The clonotype comes from a woman in her sixties or seventies with acute or convalescent COVID-19. This chain joins TRBV19 and TRBJ2-1, with D possibly TRBD1 on 5 matching bases. For the CDR3, the DNA is TGTGCCACCAAGACAGCTAGCTCCTACAATGAGCAGTTCTTC. Its protein product is CATKTASSYNEQFF.